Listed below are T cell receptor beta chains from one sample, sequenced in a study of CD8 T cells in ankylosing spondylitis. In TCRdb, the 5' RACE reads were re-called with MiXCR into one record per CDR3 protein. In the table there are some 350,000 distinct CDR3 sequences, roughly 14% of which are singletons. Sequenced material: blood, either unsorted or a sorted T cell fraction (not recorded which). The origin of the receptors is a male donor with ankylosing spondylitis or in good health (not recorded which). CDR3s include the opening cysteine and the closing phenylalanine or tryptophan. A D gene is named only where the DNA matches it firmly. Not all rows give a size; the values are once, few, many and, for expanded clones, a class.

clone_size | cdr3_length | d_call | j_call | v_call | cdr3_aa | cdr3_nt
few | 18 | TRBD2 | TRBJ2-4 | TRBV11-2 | CASGPGLAAHLAKNIQYF | TGTGCCAGCGGCCCCGGACTAGCGGCTCATTTAGCCAAAAACATTCAGTACTTC
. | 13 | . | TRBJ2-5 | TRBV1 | CTSSQGMQETQYF | TGCACCAGCAGCCAAGGAATGCAAGAGACCCAGTACTTC
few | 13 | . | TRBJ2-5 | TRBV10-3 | CAISEGPNETQYF | TGTGCCATCAGTGAGGGGCCCAACGAGACCCAGTACTTC
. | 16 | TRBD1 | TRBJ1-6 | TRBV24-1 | CATSDSRTGNNSPLHF | TGTGCCACCAGTGATTCCAGGACAGGGAATAATTCACCCCTCCACTTT
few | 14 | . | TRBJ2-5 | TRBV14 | CASILGTFQETQYF | TGTGCCAGCATCCTAGGGACTTTTCAAGAGACCCAGTACTTC
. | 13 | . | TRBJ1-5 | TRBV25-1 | CASRGGDGQPQHF | TGTGCCAGCAGAGGCGGGGACGGACAGCCCCAGCATTTT
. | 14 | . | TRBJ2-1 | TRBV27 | CASSLADTYNEQFF | TGTGCCAGCAGCTTAGCGGATACCTACAATGAGCAGTTCTTC
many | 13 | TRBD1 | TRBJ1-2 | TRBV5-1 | CASSPGQPYGYTF | TGCGCCAGCAGCCCGGGACAGCCCTATGGCTACACCTTC
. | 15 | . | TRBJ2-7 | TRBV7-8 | CASSLEAGRSYEQYF | TGTGCCAGCAGCTTAGAGGCGGGAAGGTCCTACGAGCAGTACTTC
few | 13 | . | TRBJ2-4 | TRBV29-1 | CSVEEGLKNIQYF | TGCAGCGTTGAAGAGGGGCTTAAGAACATTCAGTACTTC
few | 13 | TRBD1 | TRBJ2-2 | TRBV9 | CATGTDLSGELFF | TGTGCCACGGGGACAGACCTTTCCGGGGAGCTGTTTTTT